The next 15 T cell receptor beta chains were all read from a single sample in a study of radiotherapy plus CTLA-4 blockade in lung cancer (dated by TCRdb to about 2018). The library relied on the immunoSEQ multiplex PCR assay. Entries here come from immuneACCESS through TCRdb and include only in-frame sequences with V and J called. Some clones fail to appear in such tables; in the studies checked, an unresolved V gene covers under half of the shortfall, and the cause of the remainder is unknown. Here the sample has about 97,000 clones; about four fifths occur a single time. The ten largest clones capture around 2.7% of the sample. The material was peripheral blood, obtained from a patient treated with radiotherapy plus ipilimumab. These receptors came from a human donor with non-small cell lung cancer who had a partial response to radiotherapy plus ipilimumab. Some clones in this sample may be carry-over from other donors' samples.

The count of this clone is one. The rearrangement uses TRBV5-4 and TRBJ2-7, with TRBD2 identical over 9 bases. Germline trimming cut 0 bases from V and 4 bases from J; bases unmatched to any gene: 8. There are 16 residues in the CDR3. Germline-derived CDR1 and CDR2 are SGHNT and YYREEE (reference sequence). The CDR3 is CASSLGSSGIAYEQYF. The CDR3 DNA sequence: TGTGCCAGCAGCTTGGGTTCTAGCGGGATTGCGTACGAGCAGTACTTC.

V usage is TRBV7-7 and J usage is TRBJ2-1, with 9 bases lining up with TRBD1. This CDR3 has 14 residues. Germline V gives CDR1 SSHAT, CDR2 FNYEAQ (reference sequence). Trimming cost V 4 bases and J 5 bases; bases outside gene matches: 3. The CDR3 reads CASSSWDRDNEQFF. The CDR3 region has the DNA TGTGCCAGCAGCTCTTGGGACAGGGACAATGAGCAGTTCTTC.

The V call is TRBV14, the J call TRBJ1-6; TRBD1 matches 9 bases. The CDR3 has 15 amino acids. V trimming: 8 bases; J trimming: 0 bases; junction bases outside the gene matches: 2. CDR1 is SGHDN, CDR2 FVKESK, per germline. CDR3 sequence (DNA): TGTGCCAGCCAGGACAGGGGCTCCTATAATTCACCCCTCCACTTT. It specifies CASQDRGSYNSPLHF.

This clone was found once. The chain recombines TRBV5-1 with TRBJ2-1, with D maybe TRBD1 (6 bases). The CDR3 spans 13 residues. CDR1 is SGHRS, CDR2 YFSETQ, per germline. V lost 7 bases, J lost 12 bases, and 20 bases lay in between. The CDR3 DNA sequence: TGCGCCAGCCACAGGGATATGGGCAGTGGGCAGTTCTTC. Amino acids: CASHRDMGSGQFF.

This chain links TRBV23-1 with TRBJ1-6; maybe TRBD1 (6 bases). TRBV23-1 is known as an ORF, though its function is uncertain. Trimming pared 3 bases from V and 3 bases from J, leaving 12 bases between. This CDR3 region has 16 residues. The CDR3: CASSHQGSYYNSPLHF. The DNA of the CDR3 is TGCGCCAGCAGTCACCAGGGGTCCTACTATAATTCACCCCTCCACTTT.

The CDR3 region has the DNA TGTGCCAGCAGTTCATACCCCACGGGGGGCTACACCTTC. Translating it yields CASSSYPTGGYTF. V gene TRBV27 combines with J gene TRBJ1-2; D is undetermined. The germline gives CDR1 MNHEY, CDR2 SMNVEV (reference sequence). V gave up 4 bases and J gave up 8 bases, with 14 bases separating them. The CDR3 runs to 13 residues.

CDR3 residues: CASIRTGAVTDTQYF. DNA of the CDR3: TGTGCCAGCATTAGGACAGGGGCGGTCACAGATACGCAGTATTTT. This sequence joins TRBV6-1 and TRBJ2-3, with 9 bases aligning to TRBD1. Germline V CDR1 and CDR2: MNHNS, SASEGT. The trim removed 7 bases at V and 2 bases at J, leaving 7 bases unmatched. This CDR3 region has 15 residues.

As to this clone: Other DNA sequences in this specimen translate into the identical CDR3. J is TRBJ1-5 and V is TRBV5-1, with TRBD1 matching 10 bases. The CDR3 has 16 residues. V was pared by 4 bases and J by 5 bases, with 9 bases of the junction left unmatched. Germline loops: CDR1 SGHRS, CDR2 YFSETQ. The CDR3 nucleotides read TGCGCCAGCAGCCTGGGGACAGGGGATAATTATCAGCCCCAGCATTTT. It encodes CASSLGTGDNYQPQHF.

The V call is TRBV28, the J call TRBJ1-2; 7 nucleotides match TRBD1. The CDR3 is 14 residues long. Germline V gene sequence: CDR1 MDHEN, CDR2 SYDVKM. With V trimmed by 5 bases and J by 4 bases, 7 bases remained unmatched. CDR3: CASSPDGTVYGYTF. DNA for the CDR3: TGTGCCAGCAGTCCTGACGGGACAGTCTATGGCTACACCTTC.

The rearrangement links TRBV18 to TRBJ2-3; no definite D call. Germline-derived CDR1 and CDR2 are KGHSH and LQKENI. This CDR3 has 14 residues. The V end was cut by 1 base, the J end by 4 bases, with 9 bases between. CDR3 sequence reads: CASSPQGVSDTQYF. For the CDR3, the DNA is TGTGCCAGCTCACCACAAGGAGTCTCAGATACGCAGTATTTT.

The gene calls are TRBV28 and TRBJ1-5; 7 bases map to TRBD1. Germline V gene sequence: CDR1 MDHEN, CDR2 SYDVKM. This CDR3 spans 15 amino acids. Germline trimming cut 3 bases from V and 4 bases from J; bases unmatched to any gene: 6. The CDR3, as DNA: TGTGCCAGCAGTTTTTTTCAGGGGGTGAATCAGCCCCAGCATTTT. Protein sequence: CASSFFQGVNQPQHF.

The J gene is TRBJ1-5, the V gene TRBV15, with D possibly being TRBD1 (6 bases). The CDR3 loop spans 13 amino acids. The V end was cut by 1 base, the J end by 5 bases, with 6 bases between. The germline gives CDR1 LNHNV, CDR2 YYDKDF (reference sequence). CDR3 nucleotides: TGTGCCACCAGCAGAGGACAGGATCAGCCCCAGCATTTT. Amino acids: CATSRGQDQPQHF.

This chain links TRBV6-1 with TRBJ1-5; 7 bases line up with TRBD1. Germline assignment: CDR1 MNHNS and CDR2 SASEGT. J gave up 4 bases and V 0 bases, and 0 bases lay outside the gene matches. The CDR3 covers 14 residues. The CDR3 loop is CASSEATGNQPQHF. DNA of the CDR3: TGTGCCAGCAGTGAAGCGACAGGGAATCAGCCCCAGCATTTT.

V is TRBV6-5 and J is TRBJ1-6, with D unresolved. Germline CDR1 reads MNHEY; CDR2 reads SVGAGI. The ends were cut back, 5 bases at V and 4 bases at J, with 3 bases in the middle. CDR3 size: 12 residues. CDR3 nucleotides: TGTGCCAGCAGTCGTTATAATTCACCCCTCCACTTT. Residues: CASSRYNSPLHF.

This clone was seen only a few times. The chain joins TRBV15 to TRBJ2-3; 8 positions agree with TRBD1. Germline CDR1 is LNHNV and CDR2 is YYDKDF (reference sequence). J lost 7 bases, V lost 3 bases, and 6 bases had no gene match. The CDR3 runs to 14 residues. This chain's CDR3 is CATSRGQGANTQYF. The CDR3 DNA sequence: TGTGCCACCAGCAGGGGTCAGGGGGCAAATACGCAGTATTTT.